What follows is one T cell receptor (beta chain) and its context. Its specificity is unknown. The source of the sample is a study of identical twins. TCRdb re-derived calls from the 5' RACE reads in MiXCR, one entry per CDR3 protein. Among 700,000 or so distinct CDR3 sequences, 8% to 9% were seen once, and the ten largest hold 0.85% to 1%. General study findings and limits: Fewer insertions were carried by abundant cord blood beta clonotypes, but none was seen in memory repertoires. Sequences that were out-of-frame, alpha and twin-shared displayed an excess of low generation probability.

V lost 0 bases and J lost 6, with 10 bases in between. The CDR3 runs to 15 residues. Germline V gene sequence: CDR1 SGHRS, CDR2 YFSETQ. Separately, the same data were catalogued under a study of yellow fever vaccine responses in identical twins. Turning to that study: Twins' vaccine T cell responses were reported to seem partly convergent and partly personalized.

The receptor's source is a young woman in good health. This sequence joins TRBV5-1 and TRBJ1-6, with D possibly being TRBD1 (5 bases). Sequences were obtained from PBMCs. This CDR3 reads CASSLATGINSPLHF. The CDR3 bases are TGCGCCAGCAGCTTGGCCACAGGCATTAATTCACCCCTCCACTTT. The full variable domain, with the rest looked up from reference TRBV5-1 and TRBJ1-6, is KAGVTQTPRYLIKTRGQQVTLSCSPISGHRSVSWYQQTPGQGLQFLFEYFSETQRNKGNFPGRFSGRQFSNSRSEMNVSTLELGDSALYLCASSLATGINSPLHFGNGTRLTVT.